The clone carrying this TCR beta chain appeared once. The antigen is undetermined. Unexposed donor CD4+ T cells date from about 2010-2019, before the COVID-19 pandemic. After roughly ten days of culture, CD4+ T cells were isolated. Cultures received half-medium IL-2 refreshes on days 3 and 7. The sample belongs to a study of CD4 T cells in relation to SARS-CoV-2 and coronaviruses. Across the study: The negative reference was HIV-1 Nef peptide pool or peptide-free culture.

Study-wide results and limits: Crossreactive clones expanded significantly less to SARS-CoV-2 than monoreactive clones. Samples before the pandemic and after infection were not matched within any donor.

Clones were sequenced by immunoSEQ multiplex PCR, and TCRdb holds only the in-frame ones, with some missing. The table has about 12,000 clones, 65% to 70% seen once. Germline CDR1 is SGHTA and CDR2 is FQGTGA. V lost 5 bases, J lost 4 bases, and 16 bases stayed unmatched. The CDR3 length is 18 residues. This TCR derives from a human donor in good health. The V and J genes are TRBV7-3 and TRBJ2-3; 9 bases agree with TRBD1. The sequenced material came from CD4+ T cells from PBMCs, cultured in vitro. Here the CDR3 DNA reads TGTGCCAGCAGCCACTACGCCGATTGGGACAGGGTACCAGATACGCAGTATTTT. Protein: CASSHYADWDRVPDTQYF.